This T cell receptor beta chain was sequenced during a study of cytotoxic CD8 clonotypes in ibrutinib-treated CLL. Turning to the study itself: Among the patients, about a dozen presented as relapsed/refractory and about 15 as treatment-naive; 17 to 18 showed unmutated IGHV.

Study-level points and caveats: Increased clonality at ibrutinib response gave way to a return toward baseline at progression. The clonality rise at ibrutinib response reflected private clonotype expansion. In comparison with age-matched healthy donors, baseline clonality was higher and tracked circulating CD8+ T-cell counts.

Clones were read by immunoSEQ multiplex PCR, and TCRdb kept only the in-frame ones, dropping some. The sample consists of approximately 130,000 clones, less than 90% of them appearing once. Unmatched junction bases numbered 2, after V lost 6 bases and J lost 2 bases. Germline CDR1 is GTSNPN and CDR2 is SVGIG (reference sequence). CDR3 length equals 14 residues. This clone occurred once. Antigen specificity is unknown. This TCR derives from a human donor with chronic lymphocytic leukemia. The specimen comprised PBMCs, sampled after 24 months of ibrutinib treatment. The chain uses TRBV30 and TRBJ2-6, with TRBD1 matching over 9 bases. The chain's CDR3 is CACGTGTGANVLTF. The CDR3 nucleotides are TGTGCCTGCGGGACAGGGACTGGGGCCAACGTCCTGACTTTC.